A selection of T cell receptor beta chains follows, all from one sample in a study of blood T cell repertoires in COVID-19. The data were produced by immunoSEQ multiplex PCR, yet TCRdb's version contains in-frame clones alone and is incomplete. The sample records under 75,000 clones, around 88% being singletons. The sample was peripheral blood. The source of these receptors is a woman older than 75 with active COVID-19. The CDR3 runs from the conserved cysteine through the conserved F or W.

V gene,J gene,CDR3 protein
TRBV5-4,TRBJ2-3,CASSLAGTSGDTDTQYF
TRBV28,TRBJ2-7,CASRPGTGSGYEQYF
TRBV19,TRBJ2-2,CASSIAQGSGELFF
TRBV4-2,TRBJ1-2,CASSQEGGNYGYTF
TRBV28,TRBJ1-5,CASTTLGDRRNQPQHF
TRBV10-3,TRBJ1-2,CAAHVDREAGYTF
TRBV27,TRBJ2-7,CASSEPGQGFGKGYEQYF
TRBV29-1,TRBJ2-7,CSVGEGHEQYF
TRBV11-3,TRBJ2-3,CASRRGGGEADTQYF
TRBV19,TRBJ1-2,CASSIIGGGYGYTF
TRBV5-1,TRBJ2-7,CASSLDRYSYEQYF
TRBV6-5,TRBJ1-2,CASRILGGYGYTF
TRBV30,TRBJ2-1,CAWTSGSSYNEQFF
TRBV3-1/TRBV3-2,TRBJ2-3,CASSQDTSFSQYF
TRBV19,TRBJ2-7,CASSPDGGTGEFDEQYF
TRBV7-2,TRBJ2-7,CASSQHRYEQYF
TRBV6-6,TRBJ2-7,CASSSSGGIYEQYF
TRBV3-1/TRBV3-2,TRBJ2-5,CASSPRGSGGAETQYF
TRBV4-1,TRBJ2-2,CASSHLSGRSTGELFF
TRBV27,TRBJ2-1,CASTETSGGYNEQFF
TRBV6-2/TRBV6-3,TRBJ2-5,CASSYSLRIPTGGGETQYF
TRBV7-9,TRBJ1-2,CASSLLGAGGYTF
TRBV15,TRBJ2-3,CATSRHRDSRTDTQYF
TRBV5-4,TRBJ2-1,CASSLATSGGNYNEQFF
TRBV13,TRBJ2-7,CASSPPGRVTYEQYF
TRBV2,TRBJ2-7,CASSEDRVSSYEQYF
TRBV5-4,TRBJ1-1,CASSSGDTEAFF
TRBV29-1,TRBJ2-7,CSGVATSGGFYEQYF
TRBV19,TRBJ1-4,CASRGTGGWDEKLFF
TRBV28,TRBJ2-5,CASSLQRGQETQYF
TRBV3-1/TRBV3-2,TRBJ2-1,CASSLLAGTYNEQFF
TRBV28,TRBJ2-3,CASSPRLAPSTDTQYF
TRBV11-2,TRBJ1-1,CASSLAAAGRNTEAFF
TRBV27,TRBJ2-5,CASSLSLQGPQYF
TRBV20-1,TRBJ2-1,CSASRSSGGNEQFF
TRBV28,TRBJ1-2,CASSLAGTGAYGYTF
TRBV6-5,TRBJ2-5,CASSPTSVVETQYF
TRBV5-1,TRBJ2-3,CASSFTSGGGDTQYF
TRBV7-2,TRBJ2-5,CASSSYQETQYF
TRBV2,TRBJ2-7,CASNGGGLYEQYF
TRBV19,TRBJ2-2,CASHALAATNTGELFF
TRBV18,TRBJ2-6,CASSLQTAPSGANVLTF
TRBV19,TRBJ2-5,CASSLQGASETQYF
TRBV7-2,TRBJ2-7,CASSTMTGNEQYF
TRBV12-3/TRBV12-4,TRBJ2-7,CASSSDEGREYF
TRBV4-3,TRBJ2-2,CASSQFWTGRGGELFF
TRBV6-5,TRBJ1-1,CASSSHFLNTEAFF
TRBV5-4,TRBJ2-2,CASSRGGPGELFF
TRBV6-6,TRBJ1-1,CASTQRRVDTEAFF
TRBV7-9,TRBJ1-1,CASSFGQGGEAFF
TRBV5-1,TRBJ1-4,CASSGQPNEKLFF
TRBV19,TRBJ2-2,CASISQGAATGELFF
TRBV4-3,TRBJ1-1,CASSQDLARRNTEAFF
TRBV5-1,TRBJ2-2,CASSLFIGGPNTGELFF
TRBV18,TRBJ2-2,CASSPTGDTNTGELFF